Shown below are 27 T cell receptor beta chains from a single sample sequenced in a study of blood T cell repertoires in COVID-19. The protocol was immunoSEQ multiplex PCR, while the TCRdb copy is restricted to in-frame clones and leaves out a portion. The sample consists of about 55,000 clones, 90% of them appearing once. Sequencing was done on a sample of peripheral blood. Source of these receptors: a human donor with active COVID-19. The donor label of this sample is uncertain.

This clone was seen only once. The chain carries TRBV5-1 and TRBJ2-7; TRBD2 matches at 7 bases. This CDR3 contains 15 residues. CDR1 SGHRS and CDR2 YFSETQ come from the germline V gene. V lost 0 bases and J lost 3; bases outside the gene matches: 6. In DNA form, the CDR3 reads TGCGCCAGCAGCTTGGAGGCGGGAGCATTCTACGAGCAGTACTTC. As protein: CASSLEAGAFYEQYF.

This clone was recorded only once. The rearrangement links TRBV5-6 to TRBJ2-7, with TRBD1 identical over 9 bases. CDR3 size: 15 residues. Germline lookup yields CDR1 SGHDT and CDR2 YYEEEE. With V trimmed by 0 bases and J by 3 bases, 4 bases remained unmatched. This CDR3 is CASSLGGQGHYEQYV. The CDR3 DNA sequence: TGTGCCAGCAGCTTGGGGGGACAGGGACACTACGAGCAGTACGTC.

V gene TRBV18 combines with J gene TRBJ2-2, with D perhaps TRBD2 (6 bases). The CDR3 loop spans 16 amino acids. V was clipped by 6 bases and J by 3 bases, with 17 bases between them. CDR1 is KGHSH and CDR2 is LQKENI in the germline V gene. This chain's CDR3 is CASSFTPEGYTGELFF. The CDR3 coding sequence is TGTGCCAGCTCTTTCACACCGGAGGGCTACACCGGGGAGCTGTTTTTT.

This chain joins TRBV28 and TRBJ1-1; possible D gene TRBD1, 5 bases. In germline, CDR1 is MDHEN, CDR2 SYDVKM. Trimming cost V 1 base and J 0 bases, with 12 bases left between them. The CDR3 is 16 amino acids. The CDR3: CASSLFPPGMNTEAFF. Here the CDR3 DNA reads TGTGCCAGCAGTTTATTTCCGCCAGGGATGAACACTGAAGCTTTCTTT.

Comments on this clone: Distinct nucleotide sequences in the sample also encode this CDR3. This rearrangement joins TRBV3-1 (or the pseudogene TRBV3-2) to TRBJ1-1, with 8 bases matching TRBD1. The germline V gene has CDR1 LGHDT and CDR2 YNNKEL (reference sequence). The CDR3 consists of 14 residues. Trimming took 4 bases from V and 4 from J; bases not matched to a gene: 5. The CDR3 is CASSLGQGRTEAFF. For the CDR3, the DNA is TGTGCCAGCAGCCTCGGACAGGGACGCACTGAAGCTTTCTTT.

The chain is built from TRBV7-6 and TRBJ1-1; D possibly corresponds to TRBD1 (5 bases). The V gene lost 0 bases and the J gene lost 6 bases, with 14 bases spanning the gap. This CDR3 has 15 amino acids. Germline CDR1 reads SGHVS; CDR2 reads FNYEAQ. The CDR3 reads CASSLADSAGAEAFF. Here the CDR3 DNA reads TGTGCCAGCAGCTTAGCAGACAGTGCTGGGGCTGAAGCTTTCTTT.

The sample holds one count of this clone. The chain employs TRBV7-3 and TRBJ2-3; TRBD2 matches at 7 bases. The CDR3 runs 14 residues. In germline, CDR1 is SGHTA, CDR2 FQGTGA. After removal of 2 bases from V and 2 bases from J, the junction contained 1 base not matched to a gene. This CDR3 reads CASSLAGDTDTQYF. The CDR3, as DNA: TGTGCCAGCAGCTTAGCGGGGGACACAGATACGCAGTATTTT.

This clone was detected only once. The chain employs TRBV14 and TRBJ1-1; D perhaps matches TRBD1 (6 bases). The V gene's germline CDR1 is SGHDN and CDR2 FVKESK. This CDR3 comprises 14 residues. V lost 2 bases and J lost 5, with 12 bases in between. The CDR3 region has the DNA TGTGCCAGCAGCCAATTGGGGGCGAGAACTGAAGCTTTCTTT. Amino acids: CASSQLGARTEAFF.

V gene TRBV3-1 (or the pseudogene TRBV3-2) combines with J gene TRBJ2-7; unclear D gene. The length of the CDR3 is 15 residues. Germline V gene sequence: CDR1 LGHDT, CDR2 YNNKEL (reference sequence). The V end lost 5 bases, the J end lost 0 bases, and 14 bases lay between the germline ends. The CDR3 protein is CASSSTSGDSYEQYF. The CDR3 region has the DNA TGTGCCAGCAGCTCAACGTCAGGCGACTCCTACGAGCAGTACTTC.

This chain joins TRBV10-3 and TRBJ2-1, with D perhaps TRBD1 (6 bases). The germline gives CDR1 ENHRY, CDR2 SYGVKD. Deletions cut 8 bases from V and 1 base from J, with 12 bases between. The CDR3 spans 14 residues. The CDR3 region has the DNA TGTGCCATCGGGTTCACAGGGTCCTACAATGAGCAGTTCTTC. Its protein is CAIGFTGSYNEQFF.

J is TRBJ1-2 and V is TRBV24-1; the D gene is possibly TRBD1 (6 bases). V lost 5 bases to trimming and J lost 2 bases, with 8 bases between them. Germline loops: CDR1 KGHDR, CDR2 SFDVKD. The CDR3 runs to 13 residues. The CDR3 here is CATSVGTNYGYTF. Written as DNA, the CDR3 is TGTGCCACCAGTGTCGGGACAAACTATGGCTACACCTTC.

The CDR3 nucleotides read TGTGCCAGCTCACCACCGGCTACGGGGAGGGCTGAGCAGTTCTTC. This translates into CASSPPATGRAEQFF. V is TRBV18 and J is TRBJ2-1; 7 bases are a match to TRBD2. CDR3 size: 15 residues. With V trimmed by 0 bases and J by 9 bases, 8 bases remained unmatched. CDR1 is KGHSH, CDR2 LQKENI, per germline.

The CDR3 DNA reads TGTGCCAGCGTAGGGGGTTCGCGGACTGAAGCTTTCTTT. Its protein product is CASVGGSRTEAFF. The chain is built from TRBV2 and TRBJ1-1; D is perhaps TRBD1 (6 bases). The CDR3 runs to 13 residues. V was pared by 8 bases and J by 5 bases, with 15 bases between. CDR1 is SNHLY, CDR2 FYNNEI, per germline.

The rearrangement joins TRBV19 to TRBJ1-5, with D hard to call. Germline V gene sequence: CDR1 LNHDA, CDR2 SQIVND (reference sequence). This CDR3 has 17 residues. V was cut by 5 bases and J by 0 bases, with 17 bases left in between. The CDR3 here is CASSPGELTLSNQPQHF. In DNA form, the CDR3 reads TGTGCCAGTAGTCCCGGGGAGCTTACCCTTAGCAATCAGCCCCAGCATTTT.

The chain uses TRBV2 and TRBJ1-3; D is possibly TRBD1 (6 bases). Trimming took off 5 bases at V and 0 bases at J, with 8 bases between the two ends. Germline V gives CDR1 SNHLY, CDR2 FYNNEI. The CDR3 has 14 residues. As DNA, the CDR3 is TGTGCCAGCAGTACAGGGAGCTCTGGAAACACCATATATTTT. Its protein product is CASSTGSSGNTIYF.

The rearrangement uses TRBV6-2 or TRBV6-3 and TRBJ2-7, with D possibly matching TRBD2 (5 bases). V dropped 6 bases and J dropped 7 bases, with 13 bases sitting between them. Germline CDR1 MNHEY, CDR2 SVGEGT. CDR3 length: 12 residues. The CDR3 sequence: CASSRGVLEQYV. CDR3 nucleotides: TGTGCCAGCAGCCGGGGAGTCTTAGAGCAGTACGTC.

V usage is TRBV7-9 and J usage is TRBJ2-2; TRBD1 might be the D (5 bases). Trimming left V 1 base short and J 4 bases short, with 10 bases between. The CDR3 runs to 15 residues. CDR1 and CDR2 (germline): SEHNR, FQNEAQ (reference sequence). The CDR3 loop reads CASSLVQGGTGELFF. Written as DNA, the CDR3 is TGTGCCAGCAGCTTAGTCCAGGGCGGCACCGGGGAGCTGTTTTTT.

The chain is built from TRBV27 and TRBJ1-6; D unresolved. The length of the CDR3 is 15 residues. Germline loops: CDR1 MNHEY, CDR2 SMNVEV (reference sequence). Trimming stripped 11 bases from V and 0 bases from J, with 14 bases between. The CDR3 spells CASAPWSSYNSPLHF. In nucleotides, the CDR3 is TGTGCCTCTGCCCCGTGGAGCTCCTATAATTCACCCCTCCACTTT.

As DNA, the CDR3 is TGCAGCGTTGGCCTTCCGGGTACCTACGAGCAGTACTTC. It translates to CSVGLPGTYEQYF. The chain has TRBV29-1 and TRBJ2-7; D is ambiguous. Per germline, CDR1 SQVTM and CDR2 ANQGSEA. Trimming cost V 4 bases and J 2 bases, with 12 bases left between them. The CDR3 consists of 13 residues.

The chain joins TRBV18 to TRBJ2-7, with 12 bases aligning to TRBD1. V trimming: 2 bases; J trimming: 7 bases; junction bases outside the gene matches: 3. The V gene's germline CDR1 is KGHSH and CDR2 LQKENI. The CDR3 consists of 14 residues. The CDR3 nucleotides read TGTGCCAGCTCACCAGGGACAGGGGGCGGTGAGCAGTACTTC. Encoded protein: CASSPGTGGGEQYF.

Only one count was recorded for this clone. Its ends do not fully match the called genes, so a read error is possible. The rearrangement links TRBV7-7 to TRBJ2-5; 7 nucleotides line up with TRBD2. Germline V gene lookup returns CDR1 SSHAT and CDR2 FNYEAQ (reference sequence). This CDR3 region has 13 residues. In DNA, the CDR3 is TGTGCTAGCAGCGTTGGACTAGTTGAGACCCAGTACTTC. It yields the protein CASSVGLVETQYF. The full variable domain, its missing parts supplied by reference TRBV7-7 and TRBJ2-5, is GAGVSQSPRYKVTKRGQDVTLRCDPISSHATLYWYQQALGQGPEFLTYFNYEAQPDKSGLPSDRFSAERPEGSISTLTIQRTEQRDSAMYRCASSVGLVETQYFGPGTRLLVL.

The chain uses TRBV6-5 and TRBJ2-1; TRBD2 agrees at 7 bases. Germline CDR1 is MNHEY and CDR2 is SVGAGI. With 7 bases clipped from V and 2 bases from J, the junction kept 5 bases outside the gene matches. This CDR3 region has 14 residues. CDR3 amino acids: CASNGGRPYNEQFF. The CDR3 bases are TGTGCCAGCAACGGCGGGAGACCCTACAATGAGCAGTTCTTC.

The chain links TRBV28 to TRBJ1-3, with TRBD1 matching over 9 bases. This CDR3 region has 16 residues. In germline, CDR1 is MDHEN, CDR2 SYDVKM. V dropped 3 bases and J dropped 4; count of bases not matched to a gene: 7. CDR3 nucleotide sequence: TGTGCCAGCAGTTTGCCCGGACAGGGGATGGGAAACACCATATATTTT. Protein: CASSLPGQGMGNTIYF.

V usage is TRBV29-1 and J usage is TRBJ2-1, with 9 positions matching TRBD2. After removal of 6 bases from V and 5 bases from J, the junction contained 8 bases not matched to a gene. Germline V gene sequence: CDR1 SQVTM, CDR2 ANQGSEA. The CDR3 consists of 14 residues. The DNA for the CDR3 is TGCAGCGTCGCGGCGGGAGGGTTAAACAATGAGCAGTTCTTC. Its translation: CSVAAGGLNNEQFF.

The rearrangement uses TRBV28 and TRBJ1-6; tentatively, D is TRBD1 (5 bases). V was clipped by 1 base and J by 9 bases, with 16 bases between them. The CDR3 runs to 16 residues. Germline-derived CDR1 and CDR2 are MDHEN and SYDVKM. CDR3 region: CASSLLEGPGLSPLHF. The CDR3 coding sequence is TGTGCCAGCAGTTTATTGGAGGGACCAGGCCTTTCACCCCTCCACTTT.

Written as DNA, the CDR3 is TGTGCCAGACAGGGCCGCGCGGACCTGAACACTGAAGCTTTCTTT. Amino acid sequence: CARQGRADLNTEAFF. This rearrangement joins TRBV2 to TRBJ1-1; D possibly corresponds to TRBD1 (6 bases). The CDR3 length is 15 residues. Per germline, CDR1 SNHLY and CDR2 FYNNEI. The V end lost 9 bases, the J end lost 0 bases, and 17 bases lay between the germline ends. Using reference TRBV2 and TRBJ1-1 for the parts outside the CDR3, the full variable domain is EPEVTQTPSHQVTQMGQEVILRCVPISNHLYFYWYRQILGQKVEFLVSFYNNEISEKSEIFDDQFSVERPDGSNFTLKIRSTKLEDSAMYFCARQGRADLNTEAFFGQGTRLTVV.

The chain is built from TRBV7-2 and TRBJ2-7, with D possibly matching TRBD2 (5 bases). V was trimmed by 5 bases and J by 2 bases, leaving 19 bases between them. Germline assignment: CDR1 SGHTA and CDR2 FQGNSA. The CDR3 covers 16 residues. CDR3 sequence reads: CASSPSGGSDAYEQYF. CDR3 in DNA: TGTGCCAGCAGCCCCAGCGGAGGCTCCGACGCCTACGAGCAGTACTTC.